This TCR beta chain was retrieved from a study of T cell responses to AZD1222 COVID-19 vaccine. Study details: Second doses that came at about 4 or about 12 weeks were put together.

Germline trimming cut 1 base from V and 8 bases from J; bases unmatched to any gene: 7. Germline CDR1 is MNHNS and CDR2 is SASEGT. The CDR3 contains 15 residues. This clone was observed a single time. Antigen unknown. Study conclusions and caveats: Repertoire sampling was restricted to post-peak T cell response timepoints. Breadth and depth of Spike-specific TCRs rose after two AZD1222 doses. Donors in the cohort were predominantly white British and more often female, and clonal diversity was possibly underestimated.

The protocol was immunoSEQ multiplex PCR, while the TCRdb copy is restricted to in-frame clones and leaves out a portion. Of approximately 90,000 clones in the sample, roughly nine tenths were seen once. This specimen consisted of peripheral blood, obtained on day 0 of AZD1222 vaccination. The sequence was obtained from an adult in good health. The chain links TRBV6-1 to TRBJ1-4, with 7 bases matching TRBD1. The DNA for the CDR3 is TGTGCCAGCAGTGAAGGGGGGACAGCAAAAGAAAAACTGTTTTTT. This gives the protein CASSEGGTAKEKLFF.